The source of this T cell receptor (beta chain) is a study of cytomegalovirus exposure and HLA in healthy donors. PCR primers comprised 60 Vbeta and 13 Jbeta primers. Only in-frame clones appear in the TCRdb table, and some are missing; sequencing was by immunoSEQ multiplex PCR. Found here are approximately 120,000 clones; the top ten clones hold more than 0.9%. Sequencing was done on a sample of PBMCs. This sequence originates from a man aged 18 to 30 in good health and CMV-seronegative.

For the CDR3, the DNA is TGTGCCAGCAGTCCGCGCTATCGGAACACCGGGGAGCTGTTTTTT. Its translation: CASSPRYRNTGELFF. This chain links TRBV27 with TRBJ2-2; D ambiguous. Trimming stripped 5 bases from V and 1 base from J, with 11 bases between. There are 15 residues in the CDR3. CDR1 is MNHEY and CDR2 is SMNVEV in the germline V gene (reference sequence).